The T cell receptor (beta chain) under discussion was sequenced for a study of OX40 agonist ivuxolimab in advanced cancers. Study-wide context: Ivuxolimab, which targeted the costimulatory receptor OX40 (CD134), was an agonistic, fully human IgG2 monoclonal antibody. The point of sequencing TCRbeta in the periphery was to test whether ivuxolimab changed TCR sequence diversity and drove clonal T-cell expansion. Intravenous ivuxolimab was administered to patients every 2 weeks at six dose levels: 0.01, 0.1, 0.3, 1.5, 3 and 10 mg/kg. Prior anti-PD-1, anti-PD-L1 or anti-CTLA-4 therapy was permitted, and 30% to 45% of dose-escalation patients had received checkpoint inhibitors. Of the approximately 50 patients in dose escalation, 19 had hepatocellular carcinoma, some 15 had melanoma, 9 had renal cell carcinoma and 9 had head and neck cancer. Three dose-escalation patients achieved partial responses, one with hepatocellular carcinoma and two with cutaneous melanoma. The paper covers the monotherapy dose-escalation part of the phase I ivuxolimab trial, which included N ≈ 54 patients. A male proportion of around 83% and a mean age of approximately 62 years, ranging from 23 to 79, were recorded for the dose-escalation cohort.

At the junction V is shortened by 3 bases and J by 2 bases, with 11 bases in between. The CDR3, from cysteine to phenylalanine, totals 14 residues. CDR3 DNA only is kept here, 42 bases in frame from base 1. Via the germline V gene, CDR1 is KGHSH and CDR2 LQKENI. The trial excluded patients who had a history of autoimmune disease or were on systemic immunosuppression. Peripheral blood for TCR sequencing was collected from all dose cohorts at baseline, on cycle 4 day 1, and on cycle 7 day 1. Samples were obtained from an open-label, multicenter, first-in-human phase I dose-escalation trial of ivuxolimab. Adults with locally advanced or metastatic melanoma, renal cell, hepatocellular, or head and neck squamous cell carcinoma were enrolled in the trial. Before TCR sequencing, CD4+ T cells and CD8+ T cells from peripheral blood were sorted into separate populations. Overall study results and their limits: After ivuxolimab, CD8+ T cells had more expanded clones than CD4+ T cells on average. Clonal expansion of both CD4+ and CD8+ blood T cells was observed from baseline to week 6 at doses 0.1 to 3.0 mg/kg. Low levels of normalized T-cell clonal expansion were also seen in some patients who did not respond. In partial responders in the 0.1-3.0 mg/kg groups, normalized peripheral clonal expansion was found to be among the lowest, especially among CD8+ T cells. Antigen specificity was not determined for the clonally expanded peripheral T cells.

As to this clone: Its antigen is unknown. Nothing much larger sits one base from this clone, and base qualities are not available. Other DNA sequences of this sample code for an identical CDR3.

Genomic DNA was extracted from sorted cells for sequencing of the TCRbeta CDR3 region. The immunoSEQ Assay was used to sequence the TCRbeta CDR3 regions. The table was pulled from immuneACCESS by TCRdb, which kept in-frame rearrangements only. Such tables lose some clones; where checked, under half of the loss comes from unresolved V genes, and the rest has no known cause. This sample comprises about 69,000 clones, around 83% of them detected only once. Jointly, the top ten make up 2% to 2.5% of the sample. The rearrangement combines TRBV18 with TRBJ2-7, with TRBD1 as a weak D call on 5 bases. The sample in question was CD4+ or CD8+ T cells sorted from blood, obtained in a trial of the OX40 agonist ivuxolimab. The sequence was collected from an adult with an advanced solid tumor such as melanoma, head and neck, liver or kidney cancer. The DNA reads TGTGCCAGCTCACCCCGGCAGGGCACCTACGAGCAGTACTTC. Translation gives CASSPRQGTYEQYF.